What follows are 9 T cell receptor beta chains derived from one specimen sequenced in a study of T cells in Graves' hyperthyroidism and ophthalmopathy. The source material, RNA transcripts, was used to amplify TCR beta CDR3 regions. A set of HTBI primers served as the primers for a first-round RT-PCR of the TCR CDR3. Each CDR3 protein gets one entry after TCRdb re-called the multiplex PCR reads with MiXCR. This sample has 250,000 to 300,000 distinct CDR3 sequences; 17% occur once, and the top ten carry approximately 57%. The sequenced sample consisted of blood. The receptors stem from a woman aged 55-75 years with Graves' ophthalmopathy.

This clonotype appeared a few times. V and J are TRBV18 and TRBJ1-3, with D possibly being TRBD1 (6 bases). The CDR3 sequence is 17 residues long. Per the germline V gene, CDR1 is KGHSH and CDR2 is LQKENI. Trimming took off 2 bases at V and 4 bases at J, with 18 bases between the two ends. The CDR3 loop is CASSPSLPGHSGNTIYF. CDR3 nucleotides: TGTGCCAGCTCACCATCCCTCCCGGGACACTCAGGAAACACCATATATTTT.

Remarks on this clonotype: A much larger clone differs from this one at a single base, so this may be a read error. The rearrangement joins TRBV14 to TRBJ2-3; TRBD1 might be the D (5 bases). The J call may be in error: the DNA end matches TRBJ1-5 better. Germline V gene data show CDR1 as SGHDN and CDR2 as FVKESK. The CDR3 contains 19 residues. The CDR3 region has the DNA TGTGCCAGCAGCCGACCGGGACTAGCGGACACCTCTAGCACAGATACGCAGCATTTT. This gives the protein CASSRPGLADTSSTDTQHF.

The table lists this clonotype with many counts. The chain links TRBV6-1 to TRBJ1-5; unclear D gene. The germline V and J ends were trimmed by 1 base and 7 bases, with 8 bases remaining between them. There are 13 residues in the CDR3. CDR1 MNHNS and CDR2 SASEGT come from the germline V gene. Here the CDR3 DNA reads TGTGCCAGCAGTGAAGTTGGGGAACAGCCCCAGCATTTT. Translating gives CASSEVGEQPQHF.

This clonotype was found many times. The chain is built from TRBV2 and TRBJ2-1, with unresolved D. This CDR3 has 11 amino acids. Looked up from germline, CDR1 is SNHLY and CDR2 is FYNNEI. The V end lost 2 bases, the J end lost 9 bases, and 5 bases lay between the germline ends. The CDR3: CASSELTEQFF. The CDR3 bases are TGTGCCAGCAGTGAACTAACTGAGCAGTTCTTC.

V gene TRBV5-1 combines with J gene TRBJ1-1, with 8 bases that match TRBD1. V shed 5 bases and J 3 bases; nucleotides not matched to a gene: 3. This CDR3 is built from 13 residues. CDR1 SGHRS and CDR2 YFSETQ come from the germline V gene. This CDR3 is CASRQGGDTEAFF. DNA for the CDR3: TGCGCCAGCAGACAGGGGGGGGACACTGAAGCTTTCTTT.

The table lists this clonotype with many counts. The CDR3: CASSLEGTKNIQYF. DNA for the CDR3: TGCGCCAGCAGCTTAGAGGGAACCAAAAACATTCAGTACTTC. The chain is built from TRBV5-1 and TRBJ2-4; a weak D match, TRBD2 (5 bases). This CDR3 contains 14 residues. V was cut by 2 bases and J by 2 bases, with 8 bases left in between. Germline CDR1 SGHRS, CDR2 YFSETQ.

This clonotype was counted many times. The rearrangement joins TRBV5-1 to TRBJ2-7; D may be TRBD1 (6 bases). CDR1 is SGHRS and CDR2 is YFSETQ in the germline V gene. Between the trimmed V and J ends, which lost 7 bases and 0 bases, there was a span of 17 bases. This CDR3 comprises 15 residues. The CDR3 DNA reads TGCGCCAGCTCCCGTACAGGGCTGTCCTCCTACGAGCAGTACTTC. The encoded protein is CASSRTGLSSYEQYF.

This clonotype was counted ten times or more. CDR3 residues: CASSLAGGTSGGYEQYF. The DNA of the CDR3 is TGTGCCAGCAGTTTAGCAGGGGGGACTAGCGGAGGCTACGAGCAGTACTTC. The chain combines TRBV28 with TRBJ2-7; 11 bases line up with TRBD2. This CDR3 is 17 amino acids long. Looked up from germline, CDR1 is MDHEN and CDR2 is SYDVKM. The V and J ends lost 2 bases and 3 bases, in that order; junction bases with no gene match: 9. Combining the CDR3 with reference TRBV28 and TRBJ2-7 gives the whole variable domain DVKVTQSSRYLVKRTGEKVFLECVQDMDHENMFWYRQDPGLGLRLIYFSYDVKMKEKGDIPEGYSVSREKKERFSLILESASTNQTSMYLCASSLAGGTSGGYEQYFGPGTRLTVT.

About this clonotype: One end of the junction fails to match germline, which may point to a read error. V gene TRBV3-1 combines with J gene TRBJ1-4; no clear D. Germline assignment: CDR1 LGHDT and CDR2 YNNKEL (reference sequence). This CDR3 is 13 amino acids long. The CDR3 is CASSQEIWENLFF. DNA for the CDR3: TGTGCCAGCAGCCAAGAGATTTGGGAAAACCTGTTTTTT.